Listed here are 19 T cell receptor beta chains from one sample, sequenced in a study of Ad26.COV2.S vaccination and SARS-CoV-2 variants. The protocol was immunoSEQ multiplex PCR, while the TCRdb copy is restricted to in-frame clones and leaves out a portion. This sample carries about 450,000 clones, about 88% of them seen once, and the ten largest clones take about 2.5%. As for treatment: over 15 received Ad26.COV2.S at low or high dose, single or two shots; several received placebo; per-sample allocation not given. Collection of the samples took place on day 63 after the first injection of vaccine or placebo. This sample comprised peripheral blood, obtained in a trial of Ad26.COV2.S vaccine versus placebo. The receptors shown here come from a person between 18 and 59 years old who received the Ad26.COV2.S COVID-19 vaccine or a placebo.

This clone appeared a few times. The chain couples TRBV7-2 to TRBJ1-2; D is unresolved. This CDR3 has 13 amino acids. CDR1 and CDR2 (germline): SGHTA, FQGNSA. The V end lost 6 bases, the J end lost 5 bases, and 13 bases lay between the germline ends. The chain's CDR3 is CASRISGLYGYTF. The CDR3 DNA follows: TGTGCCAGCAGGATCAGTGGTTTGTATGGCTACACCTTC. Full variable domain (outside the CDR3, taken from reference TRBV7-2 and TRBJ1-2): GAGVSQSPSNKVTEKGKDVELRCDPISGHTALYWYRQSLGQGLEFLIYFQGNSAPDKSGLPSDRFSAERTGGSVSTLTIQRTQQEDSAVYLCASRISGLYGYTFGSGTRLTVV.

The chain couples TRBV11-3 to TRBJ2-1; 9 bases are a match to TRBD2. The CDR3 is made up of 18 amino acids. The junction had 20 bases not matched to a gene; V was cut back by 1 base and J by 13 bases. Per germline, CDR1 SGHNT and CDR2 YENEEA. The CDR3 sequence: CASSLGRASGVLRGRQFF. Here the CDR3 DNA reads TGTGCCAGCAGCTTAGGTAGGGCTAGCGGGGTCCTACGAGGGCGTCAGTTCTTC.

This chain uses TRBV5-4 with TRBJ1-5, with TRBD1 as a possible D gene (6 bases). V was shortened by 1 base and J by 3 bases, with 14 bases between the two germline ends. This CDR3 comprises 16 residues. Germline-derived CDR1 and CDR2 are SGHNT and YYREEE (reference sequence). CDR3 bases: TGTGCCAGCAGCTTGCGAACAGGGACGGTCAATCAGCCCCAGCATTTT. Its translation: CASSLRTGTVNQPQHF. The full variable domain, completed using reference TRBV5-4 and TRBJ1-5, is ETGVTQSPTHLIKTRGQQVTLRCSSQSGHNTVSWYQQALGQGPQFIFQYYREEENGRGNFPPRFSGLQFPNYSSELNVNALELDDSALYLCASSLRTGTVNQPQHFGDGTRLSIL.

The sample holds one count of this clone. CDR3 loop: CASSPGWVSTEAFF. As DNA, the CDR3 is TGTGCCAGCAGCCCCGGCTGGGTTTCGACTGAAGCTTTCTTT. The chain couples TRBV5-6 to TRBJ1-1; no reliable D call. V was pared by 4 bases and J by 5 bases, with 15 bases between. The length of the CDR3 is 14 residues. Germline loops: CDR1 SGHDT, CDR2 YYEEEE.

This rearrangement joins TRBV6-1 to TRBJ1-1; D is uncertain. CDR1 is MNHNS, CDR2 SASEGT, per germline. CDR3 length: 15 amino acids. Trimming took 1 base from V and 0 from J, leaving 9 bases between them. The CDR3: CASSEGPGLNTEAFF. The CDR3 DNA is TGTGCCAGCAGTGAAGGCCCGGGCCTGAACACTGAAGCTTTCTTT.

The chain couples TRBV18 to TRBJ2-3, with a weak D call TRBD2 (5 bases). The CDR3 consists of 15 residues. V was pared by 6 bases and J by 2 bases, with 15 bases between. The germline gives CDR1 KGHSH, CDR2 LQKENI. The CDR3 DNA reads TGTGCCAGCTCGCCCAGTTCGGGGTTCACAGATACGCAGTATTTT. It yields the protein CASSPSSGFTDTQYF. Full variable domain (rest looked up from reference TRBV18 and TRBJ2-3): NAGVMQNPRHLVRRRGQEARLRCSPMKGHSHVYWYRQLPEEGLKFMVYLQKENIIDESGMPKERFSAEFPKEGPSILRIQQVVRGDSAAYFCASSPSSGFTDTQYFGPGTRLTVL.

The gene calls are TRBV3-1 (or the pseudogene TRBV3-2) and TRBJ2-3; D unclear. This CDR3 region has 15 residues. Germline values: CDR1 LGHDT, CDR2 YNNKEL (reference sequence). V lost 5 bases and J lost 0, with 12 bases in between. The CDR3 DNA reads as TGTGCCAGCAGCGCCCGAGATTTCAGCACAGATACGCAGTATTTT. It translates to CASSARDFSTDTQYF.

The chain uses TRBV19 and TRBJ2-1; 9 bases map to TRBD2. Germline V gene lookup returns CDR1 LNHDA and CDR2 SQIVND (reference sequence). The CDR3 runs 17 residues. With 4 bases clipped from V and 1 base from J, the junction kept 8 bases outside the gene matches. For the CDR3, the DNA is TGTGCCAGTAGTAGTCGGACTAGCGCCAATTCCTACAATGAGCAGTTCTTC. Its protein is CASSSRTSANSYNEQFF.

This chain joins TRBV6-2 or TRBV6-3 and TRBJ2-2; D unclear. CDR1 and CDR2 from the germline V gene are MNHEY and SVGEGT. The CDR3 length is 17 residues. Trimming pared 0 bases from V and 2 bases from J, leaving 13 bases between. The CDR3 sequence: CASSYSMKAVNTGELFF. CDR3 nucleotides: TGTGCCAGCAGTTACTCGATGAAGGCAGTTAACACCGGGGAGCTGTTTTTT.

This chain links TRBV5-4 with TRBJ1-2; 7 bases fit TRBD1. In germline, CDR1 is SGHNT, CDR2 YYREEE (reference sequence). With V trimmed by 4 bases and J by 4 bases, 7 bases remained unmatched. This CDR3 comprises 14 residues. The CDR3 bases are TGTGCCAGCAGCAAAGGGGGACAGCCCTATGGCTACACCTTC. Translating gives CASSKGGQPYGYTF.

V and J are TRBV7-9 and TRBJ1-3; D is perhaps TRBD1 (6 bases). Trimming removed 4 bases from V and 4 bases from J, with 17 bases in between. The CDR3 consists of 16 residues. In germline, CDR1 is SEHNR, CDR2 FQNEAQ (reference sequence). The CDR3: CASSSQRTGIGNTIYF. The CDR3 DNA reads as TGTGCCAGCAGCTCCCAACGCACAGGGATAGGAAACACCATATATTTT.

The V and J genes are TRBV4-1 and TRBJ1-4, with TRBD1 matching over 9 bases. V trimming: 1 base; J trimming: 7 bases; junction bases outside the gene matches: 4. This CDR3 is built from 15 residues. The germline gives CDR1 MGHRA, CDR2 YSYEKL. This chain's CDR3 is CASSQVGQGGEKLFF. The DNA of the CDR3 is TGCGCCAGCAGCCAAGTGGGACAGGGTGGTGAAAAACTGTTTTTT.

V is TRBV10-3 and J is TRBJ2-7; TRBD2 agrees at 7 bases. The junction had 9 bases not matched to a gene; V was cut back by 9 bases and J by 7 bases. This CDR3 is 12 amino acids long. Germline loops: CDR1 ENHRY, CDR2 SYGVKD. The CDR3: CAIRGTNQEQYF. CDR3 DNA sequence: TGTGCCATTCGCGGGACTAATCAGGAGCAGTACTTC.

The rearrangement links TRBV30 to TRBJ1-2; D remains ambiguous. Trimming removed 3 bases from V and 4 bases from J, with 12 bases in between. CDR3 length: 13 residues. Per the germline V gene, CDR1 is GTSNPN and CDR2 is SVGIG (reference sequence). The CDR3 protein is CAWRERSIYGYTF. The CDR3 DNA sequence: TGTGCCTGGAGGGAACGATCTATCTATGGCTACACCTTC.

The chain has TRBV11-1 and TRBJ2-1, with D possibly TRBD2 on 5 matching bases. V dropped 1 base and J dropped 0 bases, with 7 bases sitting between them. Germline loops: CDR1 SGHAT, CDR2 FQDESV (reference sequence). The CDR3 covers 15 residues. CDR3 sequence: CASSLVAFSYNEQFF. The DNA of the CDR3 is TGTGCCAGCAGCTTAGTAGCGTTCTCCTACAATGAGCAGTTCTTC.

The genes are TRBV11-2 and TRBJ2-3; a weak D match, TRBD2 (6 bases). Trimming pared 5 bases from V and 7 bases from J, leaving 19 bases between. CDR3 length equals 15 residues. Germline CDR1 SGHAT, CDR2 FQNNGV. The CDR3 spells CASSTPGDSVYTQYF. The CDR3 DNA reads TGTGCCAGCAGCACCCCTGGGGACTCGGTATATACGCAGTATTTT.

The V gene is TRBV24-1, the J gene TRBJ2-5; 10 bases are a match to TRBD1. Trimming removed 3 bases from V and 4 bases from J; junction bases left unmatched: 7. The CDR3 spans 16 residues. The germline CDR1 and CDR2 sequences are KGHDR and SFDVKD. This CDR3 reads CATSDGDRGSRETQYF. Written as DNA, the CDR3 is TGTGCCACCAGTGATGGGGACAGGGGCTCTCGAGAGACCCAGTACTTC.

This chain connects TRBV23-1 to TRBJ1-4; D is possibly TRBD1 (5 bases). TRBV23-1 is filed as an ORF, its function uncertain. The CDR3 covers 16 residues. The V end was cut by 0 bases, the J end by 0 bases, with 8 bases between. The CDR3 DNA follows: TGCGCCAGCAGTCAATCGACGGGGGCAACTAATGAAAAACTGTTTTTT. It codes for CASSQSTGATNEKLFF.

There are a few counts of this clone. The gene calls are TRBV6-6 and TRBJ1-2; a possible D gene is TRBD1 (5 bases). V was shortened by 5 bases and J by 8 bases, with 9 bases between the two germline ends. The CDR3 spans 11 residues. The germline V gene encodes CDR1 MNHNY and CDR2 SVGAGI (reference sequence). The CDR3 coding sequence is TGTGCCAGCAGTCGACAGCAGGGCTACACCTTC. Amino acid sequence: CASSRQQGYTF.